Listed below are T cell receptor beta chains from one sample, sequenced in a study of glioma-infiltrating T cells after dendritic cell vaccination. The method was immunoSEQ multiplex PCR; TCRdb's version includes in-frame clones alone and lacks a portion of them. The sample has about 76,000 clones, around 86% seen once; the top ten hold more than 2%. The source was blood, collected after dendritic cell vaccination. Source of these receptors: a human donor with glioblastoma. The CDR3 runs from the conserved cysteine through the conserved F or W. The D gene is left open where the match is weak. Clone size is not always given. Where it is, it says once, few, many or a class for expanded clones.

clone size,J gene,D gene,V gene,CDR3 DNA,CDR3 protein
NA,TRBJ2-3,NA,TRBV30,TGTGCCTGGCGCGCCCCCGGGGCAGATACGCAGTATTTT,CAWRAPGADTQYF
NA,TRBJ2-7,NA,TRBV19,TGTGCCAGTTCCGGGACACCAGCAATCGGGTTCCTTCCTGAGCAGTACTTC,CASSGTPAIGFLPEQYF
NA,TRBJ2-5,NA,TRBV10-1,TGCGCCAGCAGTGAGTCAATAGCAAGAGAGACCCAGTACTTC,CASSESIARETQYF
NA,TRBJ1-1,NA,TRBV2,TGTGCCAGCCAGGGCTTTACTGAAGCTTTCTTT,CASQGFTEAFF
NA,TRBJ1-5,NA,TRBV19,TGTGCCAGTAGTATAGGGACCAGCAGGGTGGAGCAGCCCCAGCATTTT,CASSIGTSRVEQPQHF
NA,TRBJ1-2,NA,TRBV7-2,TGTGCCAGCAGCTTAGGCCGACAAATTAACTATGGCTACACCTTC,CASSLGRQINYGYTF
NA,TRBJ1-1,TRBD1,TRBV19,TGTGCCACGAGGGGGCTCCGGGGAGGGAACACTGAAGCTTTCTTT,CATRGLRGGNTEAFF
NA,TRBJ1-1,NA,TRBV5-6,TGTGCCAGCAGCTTGGCCCAGAACACTGAAGCTTTCTTT,CASSLAQNTEAFF
NA,TRBJ2-3,TRBD2,TRBV4-2,TGTGCCAGCAGCCAAGAGGGACTAGCGGGAGGAGATACGCAGTATTTT,CASSQEGLAGGDTQYF
NA,TRBJ2-3,TRBD2,TRBV27,TGTGCCAGCGGGGCTAGCGGGGCCACAGATACGCAGTATTTT,CASGASGATDTQYF
NA,TRBJ2-4,NA,TRBV7-9,TGTGCCAGCAGCATCCACGGGGGAAACATTCAGTACTTC,CASSIHGGNIQYF
once,TRBJ2-7,TRBD1,TRBV6-5,TGTGCCAGCAGTTACCGCCCAGGGAACAGGGGCTACGAGCAGTACTTC,CASSYRPGNRGYEQYF
NA,TRBJ2-1,NA,TRBV12-5,TGTGCTAGTGGTCCCCCCCCCGGAGATGAGCAGTTCTTC,CASGPPPGDEQFF
NA,TRBJ1-2,NA,TRBV7-9,TGTGCCAGCAGCTATACCAGAAACTATGGCTACACCTTC,CASSYTRNYGYTF
NA,TRBJ1-1,TRBD1,TRBV6-1,TGTGCCAGCAGAGGGACAGGGGTGGATGGCACTGAAGCTTTCTTT,CASRGTGVDGTEAFF
NA,TRBJ2-7,NA,TRBV30,TGTGCCTGGAGGGACGCCGGGACTTACGAGCAGTACTTC,CAWRDAGTYEQYF
NA,TRBJ1-2,TRBD1,TRBV29-1,TGCAGCACCGGGGGGGACAGGGGATCCCCTGACTATGGCTACACCTTC,CSTGGDRGSPDYGYTF
NA,TRBJ2-7,TRBD2,TRBV7-9,TGTGCCAGCAGCTTAGCCCTGGGCCCTAGCGGGGCCCTATACGAGCAGTACTTC,CASSLALGPSGALYEQYF
NA,TRBJ2-3,TRBD2,TRBV5-1,TGCGCCAGCAGGCCCACTAGCGGGGGAGATACGCAGTATTTT,CASRPTSGGDTQYF
NA,TRBJ1-1,TRBD1,TRBV19,TGTGCCAGTAGTACAGGGGGCAGGCGTGAAGCTTTCTTT,CASSTGGRREAFF
NA,TRBJ1-2,TRBD1,TRBV6-5,TGTGCCAGCAGTCCGGGACAGTTCTATGGCTACACCTTC,CASSPGQFYGYTF
NA,TRBJ1-1,TRBD1,TRBV5-4,TGTGCCAGCAGCCCGGGACAGGGGAGAACTGAAGCTTTCTTT,CASSPGQGRTEAFF
NA,TRBJ2-5,TRBD1,TRBV5-1,TGCGCCAGCCGGGACAGGGGGCAAGAGACCCAGTACTTC,CASRDRGQETQYF
NA,TRBJ2-5,NA,TRBV7-2,TGTGCCAGCAGCTTAAACCACTTCCAAGAGACCCAGTACTTC,CASSLNHFQETQYF
NA,TRBJ1-2,NA,TRBV7-3,TGTGCCAGCAGCTTAACGAAGTCCGGGACTAACTATGGCTACACCTTC,CASSLTKSGTNYGYTF
NA,TRBJ1-4,TRBD1,TRBV10-3,TGTGCCATCAGTGGACAGGGGGCGGCTAATGAAAAACTGTTTTTT,CAISGQGAANEKLFF
NA,TRBJ2-3,TRBD1,TRBV27,TGTGCCAGCAGTCCAAAAATAGGGACAGGGTTAACAGATACGCAGTATTTT,CASSPKIGTGLTDTQYF
NA,TRBJ2-7,NA,TRBV25-1,TGTGCCACCATGGGGGCCCAGGGCTCCTACGAGCAGTACTTC,CATMGAQGSYEQYF
NA,TRBJ2-5,NA,TRBV2,TGTGCCAGCAGTGAACTCAGGGGAGAGACCCAGTACTTC,CASSELRGETQYF
NA,TRBJ1-1,NA,TRBV7-9,TGTGCCAGCAGCTTAGAGATCCAGACTGAAGCTTTCTTT,CASSLEIQTEAFF
NA,TRBJ2-1,TRBD2,TRBV6-5,TGTGCCAGCAACCTAGCGGGAGAGGGGAATGAGCAGTTCTTC,CASNLAGEGNEQFF
NA,TRBJ1-1,NA,TRBV19,TGTGCCAGTAGTATTCTCCCGAACACTGAAGCTTTCTTT,CASSILPNTEAFF
few,TRBJ2-7,NA,TRBV5-1,TGCGCCAGCAGCTTGGCCCCAGGGCTCTACGAGCAGTACTTC,CASSLAPGLYEQYF
NA,TRBJ2-3,TRBD2,TRBV13,TGTGCCAGCAGCCTAGCGGGAGTATCCACAGATACGCAGTATTTT,CASSLAGVSTDTQYF
NA,TRBJ1-3,NA,TRBV30,TGTGCCTGGAGTCTACAGAATGTAAACACCATATATTTT,CAWSLQNVNTIYF
NA,TRBJ1-1,NA,TRBV10-1,TGCGCCAGCAGAAACCCGACCCTCGGGGACACTGAAGCTTTCTTT,CASRNPTLGDTEAFF
NA,TRBJ2-4,TRBD2,TRBV18,TGTGCCAGCTCACCTCGCAGCGGGGGAGATAGCATTCAGTACTTC,CASSPRSGGDSIQYF
NA,TRBJ2-5,TRBD2,TRBV2,TGTGCCAGCAGGGGAGGACTAGCGGGGGCCGCCGAGACCCAGTACTTC,CASRGGLAGAAETQYF